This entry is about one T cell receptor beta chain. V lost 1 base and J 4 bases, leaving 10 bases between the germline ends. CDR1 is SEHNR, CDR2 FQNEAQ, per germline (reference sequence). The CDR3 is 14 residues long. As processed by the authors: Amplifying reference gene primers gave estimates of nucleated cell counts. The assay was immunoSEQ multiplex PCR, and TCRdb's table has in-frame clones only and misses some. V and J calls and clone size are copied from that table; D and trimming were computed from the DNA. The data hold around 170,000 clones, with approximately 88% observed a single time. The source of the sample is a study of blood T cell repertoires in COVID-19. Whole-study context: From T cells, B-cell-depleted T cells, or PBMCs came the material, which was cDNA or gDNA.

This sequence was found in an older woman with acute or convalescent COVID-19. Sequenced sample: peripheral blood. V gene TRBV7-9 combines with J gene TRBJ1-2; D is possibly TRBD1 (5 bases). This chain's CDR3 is CASSLDGGTYGYTF. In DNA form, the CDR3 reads TGTGCCAGCAGCTTAGACGGGGGGACCTATGGCTACACCTTC.